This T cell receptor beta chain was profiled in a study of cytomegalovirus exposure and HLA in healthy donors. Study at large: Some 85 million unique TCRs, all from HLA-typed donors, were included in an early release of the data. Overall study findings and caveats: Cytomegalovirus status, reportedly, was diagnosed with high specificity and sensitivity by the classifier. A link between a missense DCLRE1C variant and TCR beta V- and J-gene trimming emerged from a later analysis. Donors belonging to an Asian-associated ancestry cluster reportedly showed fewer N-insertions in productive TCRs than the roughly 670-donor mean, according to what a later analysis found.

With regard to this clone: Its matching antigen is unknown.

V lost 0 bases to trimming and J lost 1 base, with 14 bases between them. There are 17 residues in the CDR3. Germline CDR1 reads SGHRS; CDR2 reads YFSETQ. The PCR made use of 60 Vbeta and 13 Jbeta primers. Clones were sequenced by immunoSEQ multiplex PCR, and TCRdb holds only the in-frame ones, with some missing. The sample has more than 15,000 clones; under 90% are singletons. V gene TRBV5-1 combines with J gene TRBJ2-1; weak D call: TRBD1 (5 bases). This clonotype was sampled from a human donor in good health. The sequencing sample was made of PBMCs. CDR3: CASSLAGAAGSYNEQFF. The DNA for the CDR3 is TGCGCCAGCAGCTTGGCCGGTGCCGCAGGGTCCTACAATGAGCAGTTCTTC.